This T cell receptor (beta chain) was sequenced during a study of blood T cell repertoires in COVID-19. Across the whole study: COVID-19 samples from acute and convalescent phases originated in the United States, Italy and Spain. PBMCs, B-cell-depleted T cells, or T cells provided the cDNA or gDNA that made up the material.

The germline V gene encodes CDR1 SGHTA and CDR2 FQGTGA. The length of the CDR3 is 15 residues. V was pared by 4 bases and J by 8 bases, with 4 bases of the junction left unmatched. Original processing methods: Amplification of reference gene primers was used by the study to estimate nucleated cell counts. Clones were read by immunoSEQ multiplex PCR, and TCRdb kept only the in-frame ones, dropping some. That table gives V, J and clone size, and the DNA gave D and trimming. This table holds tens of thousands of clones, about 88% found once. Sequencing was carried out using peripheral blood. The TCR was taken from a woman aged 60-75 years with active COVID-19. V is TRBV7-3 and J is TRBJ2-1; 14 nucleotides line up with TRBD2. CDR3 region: CASSSTSGGAHEQFF. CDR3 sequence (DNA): TGTGCCAGCAGCTCGACTAGCGGGGGGGCACATGAGCAGTTCTTC.